These T cell receptor beta chains were read from a single sample in a study of CD8+CD57+ T cells in acquired aplastic anemia. Via MiXCR, TCRdb re-called the reads, giving one row per CDR3 protein. The sample carries approximately 220,000 distinct CDR3 sequences, about half recorded once. The sequenced material came from sorted CD4+, CD8+, or CD8+CD57+ T cells (not recorded which) from PBMCs. The receptors shown here come from a human donor with aplastic anemia. Both conserved end residues are part of each CDR3. Each record gives: J gene, D gene, clone size, V gene, CDR3 protein, CDR3 DNA. A D gene is named only where the DNA matches it firmly. Part of the rows lack a size; the others show once, few, many or a class for expanded clones.

TRBJ1-5 NA NA TRBV15 CATSRLVGQPQHF TGTGCCACCAGCAGACTCGTGGGTCAGCCCCAGCATTTT
TRBJ1-1 TRBD1 NA TRBV5-1 CASSWATGDDTEAFF TGCGCCAGCAGCTGGGCGACAGGGGATGACACTGAAGCTTTCTTT
TRBJ2-5 NA many TRBV10-1 CASSEEVSGETQYF TGCGCCAGCAGTGAGGAGGTTTCGGGGGAGACCCAGTACTTC
TRBJ2-1 TRBD1 NA TRBV29-1 CSAAGTGGFPFNEQFF TGCAGCGCCGCCGGGACAGGGGGATTTCCCTTCAATGAGCAGTTCTTC
TRBJ2-7 NA few TRBV3-1 CASSQDPSASSSYEQYF TGTGCCAGCAGCCAAGATCCTTCCGCATCCAGCTCCTACGAGCAGTACTTC
TRBJ1-2 NA many TRBV19 CASSHPGFRDYTF TGTGCCAGTAGTCATCCGGGCTTCAGGGACTACACCTTC
TRBJ2-7 NA many TRBV6-5 CASSGVTGYEQYF TGTGCCAGCAGTGGGGTGACAGGATACGAGCAGTACTTC
TRBJ1-5 NA NA TRBV7-9 CASSLGPYSNQPQHF TGTGCCAGCAGCTTGGGGCCCTATAGCAATCAGCCCCAGCATTTT
TRBJ1-2 NA NA TRBV7-3 CASSSGGQGYTF TGTGCCAGCAGCTCTGGGGGGCAGGGCTACACCTTC
TRBJ2-3 TRBD2 NA TRBV3-1 CASSQDRISGGAVDTQYF TGTGCCAGCAGCCAAGATCGGATTAGCGGGGGGGCGGTAGATACGCAGTATTTT
TRBJ2-7 NA many TRBV20-1 CSATDDAYEQYF TGCAGTGCTACCGATGACGCCTACGAGCAGTACTTC
TRBJ1-1 TRBD1 NA TRBV5-1 CASSPGQGAGNTEAFF TGCGCCAGCAGCCCTGGACAGGGGGCGGGTAACACTGAAGCTTTCTTT
TRBJ2-5 NA once TRBV7-9 CASSLDPTGQETQYF TGTGCCAGCAGCTTAGATCCCACAGGACAAGAGACCCAGTACTTC
TRBJ1-2 TRBD1 NA TRBV6-5 CASSRGQGAQGYTF TGTGCCAGCAGCCGAGGACAGGGGGCGCAGGGCTACACCTTC
TRBJ1-2 TRBD1 NA TRBV10-2 CASSESDRVLNGCTF TGCGCCAGCAGTGAGTCGGACAGGGTTTTGAATGGCTGCACCTTC
TRBJ2-7 TRBD2 NA TRBV7-9 CASSLGASGGAGYEQYF TGTGCCAGCAGCTTAGGGGCTAGCGGGGGGGCCGGTTACGAGCAGTACTTC
TRBJ2-3 NA few TRBV10-2 CASSERGRTDTQYF TGCGCCAGCAGTGAGAGGGGTAGGACAGATACGCAGTATTTT
TRBJ1-6 TRBD1 NA TRBV5-4 CASSLGQGARSPLHF TGTGCCAGCAGCTTGGGACAGGGGGCGCGCTCACCCCTCCACTTT
TRBJ2-7 TRBD1 NA TRBV25-1 CASSVGTGSYEQYF TGTGCCAGTAGTGTCGGGACAGGTTCCTACGAGCAGTACTTC
TRBJ1-2 NA NA TRBV12-3/TRBV12-4 CASSLGSLLLSVYGYTF TGTGCCAGCAGTTTAGGTTCTCTCCTTCTTTCGGTTTATGGCTACACCTTC
TRBJ2-7 NA many TRBV9 CASSVSGTRGEQYF TGTGCCAGCAGCGTCTCAGGGACTCGGGGGGAGCAGTACTTC
TRBJ2-7 NA few TRBV4-3 CASSQSQSYEQYF TGCGCCAGCAGCCAGAGTCAGTCCTACGAGCAGTACTTC
TRBJ1-6 NA many TRBV2 CASSLGQNSPLHF TGTGCCAGCAGTCTCGGCCAAAATTCACCCCTCCACTTT
TRBJ2-1 TRBD1 NA TRBV6-1 CASRGQGGSYNEQFF TGTGCCAGCAGGGGACAGGGTGGGTCCTACAATGAGCAGTTCTTC
TRBJ2-2 TRBD1 NA TRBV12-3/TRBV12-4 CASKDRGSRSNTGELFF TGTGCCAGCAAGGACAGGGGTTCGCGATCGAACACCGGGGAGCTGTTTTTT
TRBJ2-7 TRBD1 NA TRBV25-1 CASSQGDEQYF TGTGCCAGCAGTCAGGGGGACGAGCAGTACTTC
TRBJ1-4 TRBD1 NA TRBV7-6 CASSPGTATNEKLFF TGCGCCAGCAGCCCTGGGACAGCAACTAATGAAAAACTGTTTTTT
TRBJ1-2 NA many TRBV27 CASSRLGGEGGYTF TGTGCCAGCAGTCGACTCGGGGGGGAGGGGGGCTACACCTTC
TRBJ1-6 TRBD1 many TRBV5-4 CASSLSGRQGGSPLHF TGTGCCAGCAGCTTGTCGGGACGCCAGGGGGGATCACCCCTCCACTTT
TRBJ1-2 NA NA TRBV6-1 CASSEYGYTF TGTGCCAGCAGTGAATATGGCTACACCTTC
TRBJ1-1 NA NA TRBV24-1 CATSDPGTRDTEAFF TGTGCCACCAGTGATCCAGGGACACGCGACACTGAAGCTTTCTTT
TRBJ2-7 NA NA TRBV5-1 CASRDSASYEQYF TGCGCCAGCAGGGACAGTGCTTCGTACGAGCAGTACTTC
TRBJ1-4 NA many TRBV5-1 CASSLGGEGTNEKLFF TGCGCCAGCAGCTTGGGGGGCGAGGGCACTAATGAAAAACTGTTTTTT
TRBJ1-1 NA NA TRBV20-1 CSASERESTEAFF TGCAGTGCTAGCGAGCGGGAAAGCACTGAAGCTTTCTTT
TRBJ2-7 TRBD1 few TRBV15 CATSRDPLKTGSSYEQYF TGTGCCACCAGCAGAGATCCCTTGAAGACAGGGAGCTCCTACGAGCAGTACTTC
TRBJ2-6 NA NA TRBV20-1 CSARHPGPSGANVLTF TGCAGTGCTAGACATCCCGGCCCGTCTGGGGCCAACGTCCTGACTTTC
TRBJ1-2 NA NA TRBV7-3 CASSFVDYGYAF TGTGCCAGCAGCTTTGTCGACTATGGCTACGCCTTC
TRBJ2-7 NA many TRBV11-2 CASSRGSYEQYF TGTGCCAGCAGTCGGGGCTCCTACGAGCAGTACTTC
TRBJ1-2 NA NA TRBV20-1 CSASKGWGYGYTF TGCAGTGCTAGTAAGGGGTGGGGCTATGGCTACACCTTC